A single sample is the source of the 18 T cell receptor beta chains below, sequenced in a study of CD8+ T cells in alopecia areata. RNA extraction was followed by reverse transcription into cDNA, which acted as the sequencing template. Some clones are missing from TCRdb's copy, which holds only in-frame ones; the method was immunoSEQ multiplex PCR. This sample has around 200,000 clones; roughly three fifths occur once, and the top ten carry around an eighth. The sample's treatment: oral pan-JAK inhibitor, 5-10 mg twice daily. This sample comprised CD8+ T cells sorted from blood, obtained at week 24, from a patient treated with tofacitinib. The receptors were gathered from a human donor with alopecia areata.

The sample holds a few counts of this clone. The CDR3 DNA is TGTGCCAGCAGTGAGAGACAGGGGCGGACCACTGAAGCTTTCTTT. The encoded protein is CASSERQGRTTEAFF. The rearrangement uses TRBV25-1 and TRBJ1-1; 8 nucleotides agree with TRBD1. The CDR3 loop spans 15 amino acids. The V gene end was trimmed by 3 bases and the J gene end by 4 bases; junction bases not matched to a gene: 7. Germline lookup yields CDR1 MGHDK and CDR2 SYGVNS.

V gene TRBV7-9 combines with J gene TRBJ2-2; possibly TRBD1 for D (5 bases). CDR1 and CDR2 (germline): SEHNR, FQNEAQ (reference sequence). This CDR3 spans 15 amino acids. V was cut by 3 bases and J by 5 bases, with 13 bases left in between. This chain's CDR3 is CASSFPETETGELFF. CDR3 bases: TGTGCCAGCAGCTTTCCGGAGACAGAAACCGGGGAGCTGTTTTTT.

The J gene is TRBJ1-2, the V gene TRBV5-8; no clear D gene. Germline V gene data show CDR1 as SGHTS and CDR2 as YDEGEE. This CDR3 has 13 residues. Trimming pared 0 bases from V and 5 bases from J, leaving 8 bases between. The CDR3 reads CASSLAGSYGYTF. The CDR3 DNA sequence: TGTGCCAGCAGCTTGGCTGGGTCATATGGCTACACCTTC.

This clone was seen a handful of times. The chain is built from TRBV29-1 and TRBJ1-2; a possible D gene is TRBD1 (6 bases). V was trimmed by 3 bases and J by 4 bases, leaving 18 bases between them. In germline, CDR1 is SQVTM, CDR2 ANQGSEA. There are 15 residues in the CDR3. The CDR3: CSVEIGTGKVYGYTF. The DNA for the CDR3 is TGCAGCGTTGAGATCGGTACAGGGAAAGTCTATGGCTACACCTTC.

The chain has TRBV7-9 and TRBJ1-3; D perhaps matches TRBD1 (5 bases). Trimming removed 5 bases at V and 3 bases at J, with 20 bases between. CDR3 size: 17 residues. Germline loops: CDR1 SEHNR, CDR2 FQNEAQ (reference sequence). The CDR3 reads CASSTGLGPSGGNTIYF. The CDR3 DNA reads TGTGCCAGCAGCACGGGTTTGGGGCCGAGTGGTGGAAACACCATATATTTT. The variable domain in full, with the rest retrieved from reference TRBV7-9 and TRBJ1-3, is DTGVSQNPRHKITKRGQNVTFRCDPISEHNRLYWYRQTLGQGPEFLTYFQNEAQLEKSRLLSDRFSAERPKGSFSTLEIQRTEQGDSAMYLCASSTGLGPSGGNTIYFGEGSWLTVV.

V usage is TRBV21-1 and J usage is TRBJ2-3; the tabulated D call, TRBD2, remains unverified against the DNA. TRBV21-1 is noted as a pseudogene. This CDR3 spans 14 amino acids. The CDR3 region has the DNA TGTGCCAGCCGCCGCATTGTCGGGACAGATACGCAGTATTTT. Its translation: CASRRIVGTDTQYF.

V gene TRBV5-6 combines with J gene TRBJ1-1; D is unclear. CDR1 is SGHDT, CDR2 YYEEEE, per germline. CDR3 length: 11 amino acids. V lost 3 bases and J 4 bases, leaving 4 bases between the germline ends. Here the CDR3 reads CASSSSTEAFF. For the CDR3, the DNA is TGTGCCAGCAGCTCGAGCACTGAAGCTTTCTTT.

The chain couples TRBV7-9 to TRBJ2-7; D possibly corresponds to TRBD2 (7 bases). Germline V gives CDR1 SEHNR, CDR2 FQNEAQ (reference sequence). The CDR3 totals 16 residues. Trimming removed 7 bases from V and 4 bases from J, with 23 bases in between. DNA of the CDR3: TGTGCCAGCACCCTCGGGGGCGGGGGTTTACCTTACGAGCAGTACTTC. Translated: CASTLGGGGLPYEQYF.

The genes are TRBV29-1 and TRBJ2-5; tentative D call: TRBD1 (5 bases). Trimming shortened V by 6 bases and J by 5 bases, and 25 bases separated the two germline ends. The CDR3 is 16 amino acids. CDR1 and CDR2 from the germline V gene are SQVTM and ANQGSEA. Written as DNA, the CDR3 is TGCAGCGTGGCTGACGTTGACAGTCAAGGCGTCGAGACCCAGTACTTC. It translates to CSVADVDSQGVETQYF.

This clone has a handful of counts. The chain is built from TRBV5-1 and TRBJ1-2; D gene ambiguous. Germline values: CDR1 SGHRS, CDR2 YFSETQ. The germline V and J ends were trimmed by 2 bases and 3 bases, with 8 bases remaining between them. The CDR3 has 13 amino acids. The CDR3 coding sequence is TGCGCCAGCAGCTTAGAGGCGGACTATGGCTACACCTTC. It yields the protein CASSLEADYGYTF.

This clone was seen more than once but under ten times. The rearrangement joins TRBV7-9 to TRBJ1-1; the match to TRBD1 covers 8 bases. The germline CDR1 and CDR2 sequences are SEHNR and FQNEAQ (reference sequence). This CDR3 contains 17 residues. V gave up 5 bases and J gave up 1 base; unmatched junction bases: 12. CDR3 coding DNA: TGTGCCAGCAGCCCCCACGACAGGGGTCGGGGGAACACTGAAGCTTTCTTT. Encoded protein: CASSPHDRGRGNTEAFF.

V is TRBV11-2 and J is TRBJ2-1; D is perhaps TRBD1 or TRBD2 (5 bases each). V gave up 7 bases and J gave up 4 bases, with 17 bases separating them. The CDR3 consists of 15 residues. Germline CDR1 SGHAT, CDR2 FQNNGV. CDR3 nucleotides: TGTGCCAGCAACATTTTAAAGGGACCTTACAATGAGCAGTTCTTC. Its protein product is CASNILKGPYNEQFF.

The chain joins TRBV10-2 to TRBJ2-1; D gene ambiguous. This CDR3 has 11 amino acids. From germline, CDR1 is WSHSY and CDR2 SAAADI. V lost 7 bases and J 8 bases, leaving 9 bases between the germline ends. The CDR3 here is CASTEMDEQFF. The CDR3 DNA is TGCGCCAGCACCGAGATGGATGAGCAGTTCTTC.

The chain combines TRBV6-6 with TRBJ1-4; 8 bases fit TRBD1. V lost 6 bases and J lost 8; bases outside the gene matches: 5. Germline V CDR1 and CDR2: MNHNY, SVGAGI (reference sequence). This CDR3 comprises 13 residues. The CDR3 DNA reads TGTGCCAGCAGGGGACAGGACGCAGAAAAACTGTTTTTT. It yields the protein CASRGQDAEKLFF.

The genes are TRBV27 and TRBJ2-5, with 7 bases fitting TRBD1. Germline V CDR1 and CDR2: MNHEY, SMNVEV (reference sequence). Germline trimming cut 5 bases from V and 4 bases from J; bases unmatched to any gene: 7. This CDR3 spans 14 amino acids. CDR3 sequence reads: CASSPRQGGETQYF. The DNA for the CDR3 is TGTGCCAGCAGTCCACGACAGGGCGGAGAGACCCAGTACTTC.

The rearrangement links TRBV13 to TRBJ2-5; 10 positions agree with TRBD2. V trimming: 3 bases; J trimming: 4 bases; junction bases outside the gene matches: 8. Germline V gives CDR1 PRHDT, CDR2 FYEKMQ (reference sequence). This CDR3 is 16 amino acids long. CDR3 region: CASSLSSGGPGETQYF. The CDR3 nucleotides read TGTGCCAGCAGCTTGAGTAGCGGGGGGCCTGGAGAGACCCAGTACTTC.

The V gene is TRBV30, the J gene TRBJ2-3; 8 bases agree with TRBD2. The CDR3 sequence is 14 residues long. Trimming at V came to 1 base and at J to 6 bases, leaving 6 bases not matched to a gene. CDR1 and CDR2 (germline): GTSNPN, SVGIG (reference sequence). The CDR3 here is CAWSGSGGGDTQYF. The CDR3 DNA reads as TGTGCCTGGAGTGGCAGCGGGGGCGGTGATACGCAGTATTTT.

This clone has more than one count but fewer than ten. This rearrangement joins TRBV29-1 to TRBJ1-1, with D uncertain. CDR3 size: 12 residues. Trimming removed 6 bases from V and 3 bases from J, with 11 bases in between. Germline assignment: CDR1 SQVTM and CDR2 ANQGSEA. This chain's CDR3 is CSVPDRHTEAFF. CDR3 coding DNA: TGCAGCGTACCCGATCGACACACTGAAGCTTTCTTT. The complete variable domain, with remaining parts taken from reference TRBV29-1 and TRBJ1-1, reads SAVISQKPSRDICQRGTSLTIQCQVDSQVTMMFWYRQQPGQSLTLIATANQGSEATYESGFVIDKFPISRPNLTFSTLTVSNMSPEDSSIYLCSVPDRHTEAFFGQGTRLTVV.